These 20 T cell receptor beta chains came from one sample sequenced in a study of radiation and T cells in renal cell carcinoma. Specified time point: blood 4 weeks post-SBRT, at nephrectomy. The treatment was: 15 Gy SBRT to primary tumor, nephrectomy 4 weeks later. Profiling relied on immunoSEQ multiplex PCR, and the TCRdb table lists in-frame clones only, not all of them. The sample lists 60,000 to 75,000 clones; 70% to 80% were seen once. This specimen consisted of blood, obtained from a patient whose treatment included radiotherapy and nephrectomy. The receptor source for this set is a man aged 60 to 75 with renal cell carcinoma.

The CDR3 DNA sequence: TGTGCCTGGAGCCTCTTTTTGGGGGGGGGCAACACAGATACGCAGTATTTT. This gives the protein CAWSLFLGGGNTDTQYF. This chain connects TRBV30 to TRBJ2-3, with a weak D call TRBD2 (7 bases). CDR1 GTSNPN and CDR2 SVGIG come from the germline V gene (reference sequence). This CDR3 contains 17 residues. The V and J ends lost 3 bases and 2 bases respectively, with 21 bases between them.

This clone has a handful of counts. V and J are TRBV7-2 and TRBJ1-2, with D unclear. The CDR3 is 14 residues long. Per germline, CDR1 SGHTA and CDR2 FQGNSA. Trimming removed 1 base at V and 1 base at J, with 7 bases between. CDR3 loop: CASSLGFDNYGYTF. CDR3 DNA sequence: TGTGCCAGCAGCTTAGGGTTTGATAACTATGGCTACACCTTC.

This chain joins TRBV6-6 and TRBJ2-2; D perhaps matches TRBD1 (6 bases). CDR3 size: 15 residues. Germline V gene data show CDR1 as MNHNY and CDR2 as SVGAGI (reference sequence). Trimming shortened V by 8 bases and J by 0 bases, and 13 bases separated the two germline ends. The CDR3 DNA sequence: TGTGCCAGCGGTGACAGGTTCGCGAACACCGGGGAGCTGTTTTTT. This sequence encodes CASGDRFANTGELFF.

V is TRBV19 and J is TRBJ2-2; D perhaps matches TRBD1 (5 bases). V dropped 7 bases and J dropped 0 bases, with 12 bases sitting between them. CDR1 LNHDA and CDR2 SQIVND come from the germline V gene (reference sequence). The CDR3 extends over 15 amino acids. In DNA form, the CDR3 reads TGTGCCAGTATGGGGCAGGGCGCGAACACCGGGGAGCTGTTTTTT. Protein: CASMGQGANTGELFF.

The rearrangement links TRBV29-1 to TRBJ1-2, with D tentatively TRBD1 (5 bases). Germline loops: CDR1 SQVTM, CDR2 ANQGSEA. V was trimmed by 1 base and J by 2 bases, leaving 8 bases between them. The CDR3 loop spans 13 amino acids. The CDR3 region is CSVEGEGNYGYTF. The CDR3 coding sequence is TGCAGCGTTGAAGGGGAGGGGAACTATGGCTACACCTTC.

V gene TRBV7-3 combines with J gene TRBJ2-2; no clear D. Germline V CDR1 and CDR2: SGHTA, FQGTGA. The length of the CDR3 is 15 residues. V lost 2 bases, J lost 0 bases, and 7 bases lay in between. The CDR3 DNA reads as TGTGCCAGCAGCTTACCAGGAGCGAACACCGGGGAGCTGTTTTTT. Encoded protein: CASSLPGANTGELFF.

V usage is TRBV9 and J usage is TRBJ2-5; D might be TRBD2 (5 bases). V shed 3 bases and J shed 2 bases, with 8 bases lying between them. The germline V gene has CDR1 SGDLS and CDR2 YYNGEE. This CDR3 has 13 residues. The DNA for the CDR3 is TGTGCCAGCAGCGCGTCGGGACAAGAGACCCAGTACTTC. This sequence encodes CASSASGQETQYF.

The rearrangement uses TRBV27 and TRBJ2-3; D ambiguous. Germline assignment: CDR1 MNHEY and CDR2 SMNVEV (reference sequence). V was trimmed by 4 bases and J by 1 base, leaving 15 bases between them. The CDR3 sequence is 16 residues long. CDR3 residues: CASSWAMNPGTDTQYF. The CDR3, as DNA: TGTGCCAGCAGTTGGGCAATGAATCCGGGCACAGATACGCAGTATTTT.

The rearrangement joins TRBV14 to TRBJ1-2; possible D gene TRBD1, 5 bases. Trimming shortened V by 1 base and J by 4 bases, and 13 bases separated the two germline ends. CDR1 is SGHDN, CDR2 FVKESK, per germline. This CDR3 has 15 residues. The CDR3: CASSQVEGWLYGYTF. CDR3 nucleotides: TGTGCCAGCAGCCAAGTGGAGGGGTGGCTCTATGGCTACACCTTC.

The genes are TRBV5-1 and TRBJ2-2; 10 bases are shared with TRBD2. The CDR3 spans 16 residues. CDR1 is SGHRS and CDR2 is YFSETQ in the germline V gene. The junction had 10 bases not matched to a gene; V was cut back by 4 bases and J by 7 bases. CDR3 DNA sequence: TGCGCCAGCAGCCCCGGAGTAGCGGGGGGCTTCGGGGAGCTGTTTTTT. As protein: CASSPGVAGGFGELFF.

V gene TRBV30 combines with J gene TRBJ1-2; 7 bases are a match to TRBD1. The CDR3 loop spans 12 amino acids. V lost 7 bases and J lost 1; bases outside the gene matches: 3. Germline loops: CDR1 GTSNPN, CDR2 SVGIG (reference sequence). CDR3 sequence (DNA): TGTGCCTTCAGGGGGGGTAACTATGGCTACACCTTC. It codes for CAFRGGNYGYTF.

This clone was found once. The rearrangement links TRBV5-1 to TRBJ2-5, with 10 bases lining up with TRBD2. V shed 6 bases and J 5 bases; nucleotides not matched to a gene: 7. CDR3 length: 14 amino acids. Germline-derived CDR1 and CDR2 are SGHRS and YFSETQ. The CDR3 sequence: CASMSSGSRETQYF. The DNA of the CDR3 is TGCGCCAGCATGTCTAGCGGGAGTCGCGAGACCCAGTACTTC. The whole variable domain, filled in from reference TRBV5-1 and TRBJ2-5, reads KAGVTQTPRYLIKTRGQQVTLSCSPISGHRSVSWYQQTPGQGLQFLFEYFSETQRNKGNFPGRFSGRQFSNSRSEMNVSTLELGDSALYLCASMSSGSRETQYFGPGTRLLVL.

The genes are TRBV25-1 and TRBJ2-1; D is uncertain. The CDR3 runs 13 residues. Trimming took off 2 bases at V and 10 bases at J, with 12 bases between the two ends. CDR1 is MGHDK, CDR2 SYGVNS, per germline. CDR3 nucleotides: TGTGCCAGCAGTGAAGCCCTAGTGGCCGAGCAGTTCTTC. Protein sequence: CASSEALVAEQFF. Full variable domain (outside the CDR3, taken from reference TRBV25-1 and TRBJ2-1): EADIYQTPRYLVIGTGKKITLECSQTMGHDKMYWYQQDPGMELHLIHYSYGVNSTEKGDLSSESTVSRIRTEHFPLTLESARPSHTSQYLCASSEALVAEQFFGPGTRLTVL.

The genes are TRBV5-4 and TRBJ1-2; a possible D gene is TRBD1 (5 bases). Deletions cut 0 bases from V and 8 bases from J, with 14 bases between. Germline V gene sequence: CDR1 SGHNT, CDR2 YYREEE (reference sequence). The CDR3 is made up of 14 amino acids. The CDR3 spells CASSLAGQGSGYTF. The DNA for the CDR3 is TGTGCCAGCAGCTTGGCAGGTCAGGGCAGCGGCTACACCTTC.

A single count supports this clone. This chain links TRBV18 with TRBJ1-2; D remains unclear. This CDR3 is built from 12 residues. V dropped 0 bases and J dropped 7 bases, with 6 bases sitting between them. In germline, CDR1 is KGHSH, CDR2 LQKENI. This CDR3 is CASSPPGSGYTF. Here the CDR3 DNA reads TGTGCCAGCTCACCACCAGGGTCTGGCTACACCTTC.

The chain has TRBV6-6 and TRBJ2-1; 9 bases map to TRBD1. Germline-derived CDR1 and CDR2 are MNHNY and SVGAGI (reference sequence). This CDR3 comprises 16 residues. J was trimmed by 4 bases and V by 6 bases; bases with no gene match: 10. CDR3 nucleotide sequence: TGTGCCAGCAGCACCGGACAGGGGTCCCGTTACAATGAGCAGTTCTTC. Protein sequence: CASSTGQGSRYNEQFF.

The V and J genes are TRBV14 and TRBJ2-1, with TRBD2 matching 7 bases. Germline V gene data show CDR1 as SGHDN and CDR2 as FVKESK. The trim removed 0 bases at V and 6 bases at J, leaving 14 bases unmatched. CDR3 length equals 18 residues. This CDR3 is CASSQDIFGGRLGNEQFF. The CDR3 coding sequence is TGTGCCAGCAGCCAAGATATTTTCGGCGGGAGACTCGGCAATGAGCAGTTCTTC.

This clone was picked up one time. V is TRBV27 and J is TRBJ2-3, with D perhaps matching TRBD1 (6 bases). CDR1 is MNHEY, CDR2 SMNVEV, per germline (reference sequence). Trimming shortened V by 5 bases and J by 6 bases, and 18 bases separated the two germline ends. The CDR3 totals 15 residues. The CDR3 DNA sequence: TGTGCCAGCAGTCCACCACAACTCGACAGGGATACGCAGTATTTT. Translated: CASSPPQLDRDTQYF.

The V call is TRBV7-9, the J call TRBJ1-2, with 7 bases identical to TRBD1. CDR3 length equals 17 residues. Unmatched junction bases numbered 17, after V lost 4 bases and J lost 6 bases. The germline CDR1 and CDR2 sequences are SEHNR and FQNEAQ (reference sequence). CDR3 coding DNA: TGTGCCAGCAGCTGGGACAGCTTATTAATAACTGGAGATGGCTACACCTTC. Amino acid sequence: CASSWDSLLITGDGYTF.

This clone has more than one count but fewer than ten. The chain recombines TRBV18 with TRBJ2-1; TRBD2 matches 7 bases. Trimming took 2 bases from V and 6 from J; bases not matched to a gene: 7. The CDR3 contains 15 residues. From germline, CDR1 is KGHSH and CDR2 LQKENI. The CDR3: CASSPEAGAGNEQFF. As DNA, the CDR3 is TGTGCCAGCTCACCAGAGGCGGGAGCCGGCAATGAGCAGTTCTTC.